Listed below are T cell receptor beta chains from one sample, sequenced in a study of T cells in Graves' hyperthyroidism and ophthalmopathy. TCRdb analysed the multiplex PCR reads with MiXCR anew, one entry per CDR3 protein. The sample includes more than 150,000 distinct CDR3 sequences, approximately 17% seen only once; the top ten take roughly 28%. The sequencing sample was made of blood. Every receptor here comes from a woman aged 50 to 60 with Graves' hyperthyroidism. Both conserved end residues are part of each CDR3. The D gene is left open where the match is weak. Only part of the rows carry a size: once, few, many, or a class if the clone is expanded.

14,TRBV4-1,TRBJ2-7,.,.,CASSQAGAAYEQYF,TGCGCCAGCAGCCAAGCCGGGGCGGCCTACGAGCAGTACTTC
15,TRBV7-2,TRBJ2-3,many,.,CASSLGGPSTDTQYF,TGTGCCAGCAGCTTAGGGGGGCCCTCCACAGATACGCAGTATTTT
17,TRBV4-2,TRBJ2-7,.,TRBD1,CASSHLTGTEGTYEQYF,TGTGCCAGCAGCCACCTGACCGGGACAGAAGGGACCTACGAGCAGTACTTC
15,TRBV7-2,TRBJ2-3,.,.,CASSPLRGSTDTQYF,TGTGCCAGCAGCCCCTTGAGGGGGAGCACAGATACGCAGTATTTT
15,TRBV11-2,TRBJ1-1,many,.,CASSLGGSWNTEAFF,TGTGCCAGCAGCTTAGGGGGCAGCTGGAACACTGAAGCTTTCTTT
13,TRBV20-1,TRBJ1-4,many,TRBD1,CSARTGVNEKLFF,TGCAGTGCCAGGACAGGGGTTAATGAAAAACTGTTTTTT
15,TRBV6-1,TRBJ2-4,many,.,CASSRSWVAKNIQYF,TGTGCCAGCAGTCGCTCTTGGGTAGCCAAAAACATTCAGTACTTC
14,TRBV28,TRBJ1-1,many,TRBD1,CASSSGTEKPEAFF,TGTGCCAGCAGTTCAGGGACAGAGAAGCCTGAAGCTTTCTTT
13,TRBV5-8,TRBJ1-2,many,.,CASRIQENYGYTF,TGTGCCAGCCGCATCCAGGAAAACTATGGCTACACCTTC
11,TRBV9,TRBJ1-5,.,.,CASSVSQPQHF,TGTGCCAGCAGCGTAAGTCAGCCCCAGCATTTT
15,TRBV7-6,TRBJ2-2,many,.,CASSSDPEDTGELFF,TGTGCCAGCAGCTCGGACCCGGAGGACACCGGGGAGCTGTTTTTT
14,TRBV4-1,TRBJ1-1,many,TRBD1,CASSLIQGETEAFF,TGCGCCAGCAGCCTCATACAGGGGGAGACAGAAGCTTTCTTT
17,TRBV7-2,TRBJ2-3,many,.,CASSLALGTTLTDTQYF,TGTGCCAGCAGCTTAGCCCTCGGGACCACGCTAACAGATACGCAGTATTTT
14,TRBV7-9,TRBJ2-5,many,.,CASSSTGYQETQYF,TGTGCCAGCAGCTCAACAGGGTACCAAGAGACCCAGTACTTC
14,TRBV11-2,TRBJ2-4,.,.,CASSLALAKNIQYF,TGTGCCAGCAGCCTCGCATTAGCCAAAAACATTCAGTACTTC
14,TRBV2,TRBJ2-1,.,TRBD1,CASSLGDSYNEQFF,TGTGCCAGCAGCCTGGGGGACAGCTACAATGAGCAGTTCTTC
14,TRBV12-3/TRBV12-4,TRBJ2-1,.,.,CASSSGPSYNEQFF,TGTGCCAGCAGTTCCGGGCCCTCCTACAATGAGCAGTTCTTC
15,TRBV20-1,TRBJ2-1,many,.,CSARDQAAALNEQFF,TGCAGTGCTAGAGATCAGGCCGCCGCTTTGAATGAGCAGTTCTTC
14,TRBV6-1,TRBJ1-2,many,.,CASSRDFPGGGYTF,TGTGCCAGCAGCCGGGACTTCCCCGGGGGAGGCTACACCTTC
18,TRBV6-2/TRBV6-3,TRBJ2-7,many,TRBD1,CASSYSTETGPGAYEQYF,TGTGCCAGCAGTTACTCGACGGAGACAGGGCCTGGAGCCTACGAGCAGTACTTC
12,TRBV6-2/TRBV6-3,TRBJ2-5,many,.,CASSYKGETQYF,TGTGCCAGCAGTTATAAGGGAGAGACCCAGTACTTC
17,TRBV7-9,TRBJ2-1,many,TRBD2,CASSLVRSSGPYNEQFF,TGTGCCAGCAGCTTAGTTCGGTCTAGCGGGCCCTACAATGAGCAGTTCTTC
14,TRBV18,TRBJ1-6,few,TRBD1,CASHGTVDHSPLHF,TGTGCCAGTCACGGGACAGTGGATCATTCACCCCTCCACTTT